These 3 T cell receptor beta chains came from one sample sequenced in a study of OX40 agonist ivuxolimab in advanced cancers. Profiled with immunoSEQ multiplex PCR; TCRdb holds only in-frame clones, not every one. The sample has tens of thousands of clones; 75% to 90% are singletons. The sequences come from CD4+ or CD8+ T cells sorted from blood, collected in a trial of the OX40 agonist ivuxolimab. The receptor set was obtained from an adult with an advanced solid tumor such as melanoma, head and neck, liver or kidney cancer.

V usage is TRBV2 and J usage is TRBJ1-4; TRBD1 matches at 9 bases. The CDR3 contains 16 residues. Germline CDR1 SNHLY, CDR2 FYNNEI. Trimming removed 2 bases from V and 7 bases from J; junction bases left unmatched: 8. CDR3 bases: TGTGCCAGCAGTGAACGGATCGGGACAGGGAGTGAAAAACTGTTTTTT. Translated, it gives CASSERIGTGSEKLFF.

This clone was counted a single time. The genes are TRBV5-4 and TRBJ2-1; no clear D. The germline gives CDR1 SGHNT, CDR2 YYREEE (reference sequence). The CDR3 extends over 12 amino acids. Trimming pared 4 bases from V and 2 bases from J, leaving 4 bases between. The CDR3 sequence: CASSRPYNEQFF. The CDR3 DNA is TGTGCCAGCAGCCGACCCTACAATGAGCAGTTCTTC.

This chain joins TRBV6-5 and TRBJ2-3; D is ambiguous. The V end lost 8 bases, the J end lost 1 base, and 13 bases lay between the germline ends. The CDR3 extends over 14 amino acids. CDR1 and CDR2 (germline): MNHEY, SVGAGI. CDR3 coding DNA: TGTGCCAGCCAGACCGAACGGGGCACAGATACGCAGTATTTT. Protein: CASQTERGTDTQYF.